A selection of T cell receptor beta chains follows, all from one sample in a study of identical twins. TCRdb analysed the 5' RACE reads with MiXCR anew, one entry per CDR3 protein. This sample has approximately 500,000 distinct CDR3 sequences, with roughly 26% found just once. The sample also formed part of further work on T cells expressing NK-cell markers.

The sequencing sample was made of CD4+ T cells sorted from blood. The source is a woman between 18 and 30 years old in good health. CDR3s include the opening cysteine and the closing phenylalanine or tryptophan. The D gene is left open where the match is weak. Not all rows give a size; the values are once, few, many and, for expanded clones, a class.

d_gene	j_gene	abundance	v_gene	CDR3aa	CDR3nt
TRBD1	TRBJ1-1	-	TRBV20-1	CSGRQGEGEAFF	TGCAGTGGGCGACAGGGTGAGGGTGAAGCTTTCTTT
-	TRBJ2-1	few	TRBV5-1	CASASGTRENEQFF	TGCGCCAGCGCTTCCGGGACAAGAGAAAATGAGCAGTTCTTC
TRBD2	TRBJ2-2	few	TRBV2	CASSGGPPATGELFF	TGTGCCAGTAGCGGGGGGCCCCCGGCGACCGGGGAGCTGTTTTTT
-	TRBJ1-1	-	TRBV10-3	CAIREGVEAFF	TGTGCCATCAGGGAAGGGGTTGAAGCTTTCTTT
TRBD1	TRBJ1-1	-	TRBV28	CASTQGVSTEAFF	TGTGCCAGCACTCAGGGGGTATCCACTGAAGCTTTCTTT
TRBD1	TRBJ1-1	-	TRBV20-1	CSARDPGQGTYTEAFF	TGCAGTGCTAGAGATCCGGGACAGGGTACGTACACTGAAGCTTTCTTT
TRBD2	TRBJ2-1	-	TRBV11-1	CASSPGTSGQSSYNEQFF	TGTGCCAGCAGCCCCGGGACTAGCGGCCAGAGCTCCTACAATGAGCAGTTCTTC
TRBD2	TRBJ2-7	-	TRBV19	CAGSTHPSGGRSYEQYF	TGTGCCGGTAGTACCCACCCTAGCGGGGGACGCTCCTACGAGCAGTACTTC
-	TRBJ2-3	few	TRBV6-6	CASLTTDTQYF	TGTGCCAGCCTCACCACAGATACGCAGTATTTT
TRBD2	TRBJ2-1	-	TRBV9	CASSSASPGTSGLHEQFF	TGTGCCAGCAGCTCAGCCTCACCCGGGACTAGCGGGTTGCATGAGCAGTTCTTC
-	TRBJ1-1	-	TRBV5-6	CASSRDGRMNTEAFF	TGTGCCAGCAGCCGGGATGGGAGAATGAACACTGAAGCTTTCTTT
-	TRBJ1-2	few	TRBV10-3	CAISETGGNGYTF	TGTGCCATCAGCGAGACGGGGGGAAATGGCTACACCTTC
-	TRBJ1-1	few	TRBV5-1	CASSLTTGGTEAFF	TGCGCCAGCAGCTTGACGACGGGGGGCACTGAAGCTTTCTTT
TRBD1	TRBJ2-1	few	TRBV5-1	CASSRGQGAPNEQFF	TGCGCCAGCAGCCGGGGACAGGGGGCGCCCAATGAGCAGTTCTTC
-	TRBJ2-5	few	TRBV20-1	CSAINPAPQETQYF	TGCAGTGCTATAAATCCGGCGCCCCAAGAGACCCAGTACTTC
-	TRBJ2-1	-	TRBV5-1	CASSLALGGSGTYNEQFF	TGCGCCAGCAGCTTGGCCCTGGGTGGGAGCGGAACCTACAATGAGCAGTTCTTC
TRBD2	TRBJ2-1	few	TRBV20-1	CSARILAGVGDEQFF	TGCAGTGCTAGGATACTAGCGGGAGTGGGCGATGAGCAGTTCTTC
-	TRBJ2-3	few	TRBV7-9	CASSFEYRDTQYF	TGTGCCAGCAGCTTTGAGTATCGAGATACGCAGTATTTT
TRBD1	TRBJ1-2	-	TRBV20-1	CSASRQGDGYGYTF	TGCAGTGCATCCCGACAGGGGGATGGCTATGGCTACACCTTC
-	TRBJ2-3	few	TRBV28	CASSLQGGADTQYF	TGTGCCAGCAGTCTACAGGGGGGGGCAGATACGCAGTATTTT
-	TRBJ2-1	few	TRBV12-3/TRBV12-4	CASRRPGPGFF	TGTGCCAGCAGAAGGCCGGGCCCAGGGTTCTTC
-	TRBJ2-5	once	TRBV7-9	CASSRWERDQETQYF	TGTGCCAGCAGCCGCTGGGAGCGGGACCAAGAGACCCAGTACTTC
TRBD1	TRBJ2-3	-	TRBV5-1	CASSPNTGTGTDTQYF	TGCGCCAGCAGCCCCAATACCGGGACAGGTACAGATACGCAGTATTTT
-	TRBJ2-7	-	TRBV12-3/TRBV12-4	CASSNSQQVYEQYF	TGTGCCAGCAGTAATAGCCAGCAGGTCTACGAGCAGTACTTC
TRBD2	TRBJ2-1	few	TRBV12-5	CASGLGLGEQFF	TGTGCTAGTGGTCTGGGACTAGGTGAGCAGTTCTTC
TRBD1	TRBJ2-5	few	TRBV7-9	CASSLMTGYQETQYF	TGTGCCAGCAGCCTAATGACAGGGTACCAAGAGACCCAGTACTTC
-	TRBJ2-7	few	TRBV5-6	CASSLAGLMGYEQYF	TGTGCCAGCAGCTTGGCTGGACTCATGGGCTACGAGCAGTACTTC
-	TRBJ2-1	few	TRBV5-1	CASSRLINEQFF	TGCGCCAGCAGCAGGCTAATCAATGAGCAGTTCTTC